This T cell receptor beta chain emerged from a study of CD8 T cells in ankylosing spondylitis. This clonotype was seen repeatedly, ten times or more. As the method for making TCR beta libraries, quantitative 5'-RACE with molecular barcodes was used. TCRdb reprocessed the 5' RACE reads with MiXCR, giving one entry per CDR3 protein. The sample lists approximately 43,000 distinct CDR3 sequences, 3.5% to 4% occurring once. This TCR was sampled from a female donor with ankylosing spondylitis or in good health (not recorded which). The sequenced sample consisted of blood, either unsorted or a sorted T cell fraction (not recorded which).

The CDR3 is CASSGTSVFTDTQYF. The CDR3 DNA sequence: TGTGCCAGCAGCGGGACTAGCGTCTTCACAGATACGCAGTATTTT. The chain links TRBV9 to TRBJ2-3, with 9 bases aligning to TRBD2. Germline assignment: CDR1 SGDLS and CDR2 YYNGEE. Germline trimming cut 3 bases from V and 2 bases from J; bases unmatched to any gene: 4. CDR3 length: 15 amino acids.